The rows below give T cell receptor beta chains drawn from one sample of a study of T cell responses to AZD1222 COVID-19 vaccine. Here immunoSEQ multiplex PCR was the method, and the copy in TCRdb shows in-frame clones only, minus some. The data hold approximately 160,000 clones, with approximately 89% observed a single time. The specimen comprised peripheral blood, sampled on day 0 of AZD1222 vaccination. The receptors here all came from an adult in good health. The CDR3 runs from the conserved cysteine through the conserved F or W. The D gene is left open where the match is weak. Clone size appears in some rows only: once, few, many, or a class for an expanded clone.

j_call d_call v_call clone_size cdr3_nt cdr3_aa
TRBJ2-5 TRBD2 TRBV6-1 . TGTGCCAGCAGTGAACTAGCGGGAGATGAGACCCAGTACTTC CASSELAGDETQYF
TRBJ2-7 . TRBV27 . TGTGCCAGCAGTTCCTCATGGGACGAGCAGTACTTC CASSSSWDEQYF
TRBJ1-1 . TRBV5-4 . TGTGCCAGCAGCATCCGACAGGTGGGGGGCACTGAAGCTTTCTTT CASSIRQVGGTEAFF
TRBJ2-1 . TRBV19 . TGTGCCAGTAAACCATCAGCTACAGCGGATCCTAACAATGAGCAGTTCTTC CASKPSATADPNNEQFF
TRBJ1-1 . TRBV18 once TGTGCCAGCTCACCAATGTCAGGGGAGAACACTGAAGCTTTCTTT CASSPMSGENTEAFF
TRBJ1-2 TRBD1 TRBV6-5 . TGTGCCAGCAGTTACTCTTCAGGGGGCTATGGCTACACCTTC CASSYSSGGYGYTF
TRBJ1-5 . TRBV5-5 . TGTGCCAGCAGCAGTTCGTGGACCCAAAGACGGGGAAATCAGCCCCAGCATTTT CASSSSWTQRRGNQPQHF
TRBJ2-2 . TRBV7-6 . TGTGCCAGCAGCTTAGGGTCGTCGCGGGAGAACACCGGGGAGCTGTTTTTT CASSLGSSRENTGELFF
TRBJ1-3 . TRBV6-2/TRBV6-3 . TGTGCCAGCAGTTACTCGGGCGGGACGGTATTCTCTGGAAACACCATATATTTT CASSYSGGTVFSGNTIYF
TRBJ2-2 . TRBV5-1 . TGCGCCAGCAGCAAGGGTCGGAACACCGGGGAGCTGTTTTTT CASSKGRNTGELFF
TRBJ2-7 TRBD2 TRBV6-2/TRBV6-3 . TGTGCCAGCAGTTACTATCGTCGGGAGGTCTCCTACGAGCAGTACTTC CASSYYRREVSYEQYF
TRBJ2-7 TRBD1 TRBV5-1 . TGCGCCAGCAGGGGACAGGGGGTCTACGAGCAGTACTTC CASRGQGVYEQYF
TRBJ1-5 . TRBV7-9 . TGTGCCAGCAGCTTACATGATCAGCCCCAGCATTTT CASSLHDQPQHF
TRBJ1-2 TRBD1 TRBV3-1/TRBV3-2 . TGTGCCAGCAGCCATCCATTGGGGCAGGGGGCTTATGGCTACACCTTC CASSHPLGQGAYGYTF
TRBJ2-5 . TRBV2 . TGTGCCAGCAGTGAAGTAGCGGCTCAAGAGACCCAGTACTTC CASSEVAAQETQYF
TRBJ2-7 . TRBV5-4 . TGTGCCAGCAGCTTGGATTGGGGGAGTTCCTACGAGCAGTACTTC CASSLDWGSSYEQYF
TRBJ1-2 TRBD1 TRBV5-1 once TGCGCCAGCAGCAGTGGACAGGGGGGCCTTAACTATGGCTACACCTTC CASSSGQGGLNYGYTF
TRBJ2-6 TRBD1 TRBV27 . TGTGCCAGCAGTTTATATACGGGGACAGGGAGAGGGGCCAACGTCCTGACTTTC CASSLYTGTGRGANVLTF
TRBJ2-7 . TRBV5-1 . TGCGCCAGCAGCCTGGACTTAGGGGCCTACGAGCAGTACTTC CASSLDLGAYEQYF
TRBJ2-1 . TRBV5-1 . TGCGCCAGCAGCTTGAGGCCGGGAGCTAATGAGCAGTTCTTC CASSLRPGANEQFF
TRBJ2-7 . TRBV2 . TGTGCCAGCAGAGGGACGTTCCTCTCCTACGAGCAGTACTTC CASRGTFLSYEQYF